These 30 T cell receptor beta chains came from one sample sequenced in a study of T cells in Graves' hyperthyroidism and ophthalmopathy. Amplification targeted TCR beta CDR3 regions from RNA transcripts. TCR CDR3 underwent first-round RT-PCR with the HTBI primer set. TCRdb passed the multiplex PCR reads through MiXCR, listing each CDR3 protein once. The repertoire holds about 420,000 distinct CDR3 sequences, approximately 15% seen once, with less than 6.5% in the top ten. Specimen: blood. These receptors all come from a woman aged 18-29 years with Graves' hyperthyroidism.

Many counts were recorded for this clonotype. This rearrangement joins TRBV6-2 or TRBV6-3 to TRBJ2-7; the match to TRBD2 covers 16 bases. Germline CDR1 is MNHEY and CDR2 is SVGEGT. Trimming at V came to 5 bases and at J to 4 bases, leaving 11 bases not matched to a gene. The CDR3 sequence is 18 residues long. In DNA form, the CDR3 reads TGTGCCAGCAGTCTCGTCGGGACTAGCGGGAGGGCCAGGTACGAGCAGTACTTC. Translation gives CASSLVGTSGRARYEQYF.

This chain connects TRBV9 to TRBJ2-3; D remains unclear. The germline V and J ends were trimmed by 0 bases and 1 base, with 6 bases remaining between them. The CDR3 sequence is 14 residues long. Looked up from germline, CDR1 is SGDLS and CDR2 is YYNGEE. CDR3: CASSVGMGTDTQYF. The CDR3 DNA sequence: TGTGCCAGCAGCGTAGGAATGGGCACAGATACGCAGTATTTT.

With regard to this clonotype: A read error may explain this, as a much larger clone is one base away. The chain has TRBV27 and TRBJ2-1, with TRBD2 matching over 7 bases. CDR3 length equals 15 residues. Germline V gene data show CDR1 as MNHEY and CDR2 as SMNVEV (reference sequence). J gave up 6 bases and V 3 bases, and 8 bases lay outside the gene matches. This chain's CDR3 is CASSLGAGSPNEQFF. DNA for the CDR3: TGTGCCAGCAGTTTGGGAGCGGGATCTCCCAATGAGCAGTTCTTC.

CDR3 sequence (DNA): TGTGCCAGCAGCCCAGTGTACTCCTACAATGAGCAGTTCTTC. Translated, it gives CASSPVYSYNEQFF. V gene TRBV3-1 combines with J gene TRBJ2-1; D call uncertain. This CDR3 contains 14 residues. Trimming shortened V by 4 bases and J by 0 bases, and 7 bases separated the two germline ends. Germline V gene data show CDR1 as LGHDT and CDR2 as YNNKEL (reference sequence).

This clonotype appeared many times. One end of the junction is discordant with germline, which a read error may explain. This CDR3 reads CASSVAAGGSSNEQFF. CDR3 coding DNA: TGTGCCAGCAGTGTTGCGGCGGGAGGCTCCTCCAATGAGCAGTTCTTC. The V and J genes are TRBV2 and TRBJ2-1; the match to TRBD2 covers 8 bases. CDR3 size: 16 residues. Germline V CDR1 and CDR2: SNHLY, FYNNEI.

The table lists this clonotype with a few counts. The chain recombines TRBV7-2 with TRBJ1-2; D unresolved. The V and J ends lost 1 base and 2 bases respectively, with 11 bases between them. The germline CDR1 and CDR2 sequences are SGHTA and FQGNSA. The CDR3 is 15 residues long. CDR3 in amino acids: CASSLVVTENYGYTF. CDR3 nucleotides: TGTGCCAGCAGCTTAGTTGTGACGGAGAACTATGGCTACACCTTC.

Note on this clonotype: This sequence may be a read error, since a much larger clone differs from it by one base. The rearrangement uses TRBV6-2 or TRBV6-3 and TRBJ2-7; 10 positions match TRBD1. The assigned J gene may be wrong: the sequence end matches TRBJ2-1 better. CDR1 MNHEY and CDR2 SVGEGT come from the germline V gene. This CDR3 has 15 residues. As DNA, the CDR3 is TGTGCCAGCAGTTACTCGACAGGGGGCTCCTACGAGCAGTTCTTC. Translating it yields CASSYSTGGSYEQFF.

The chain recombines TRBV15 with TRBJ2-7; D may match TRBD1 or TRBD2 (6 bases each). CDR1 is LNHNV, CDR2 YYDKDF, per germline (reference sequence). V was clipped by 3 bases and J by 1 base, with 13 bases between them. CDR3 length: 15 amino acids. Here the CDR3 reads CATSRAGGTSYEQYF. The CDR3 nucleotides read TGTGCCACCAGCAGGGCCGGCGGGACATCCTACGAGCAGTACTTC.

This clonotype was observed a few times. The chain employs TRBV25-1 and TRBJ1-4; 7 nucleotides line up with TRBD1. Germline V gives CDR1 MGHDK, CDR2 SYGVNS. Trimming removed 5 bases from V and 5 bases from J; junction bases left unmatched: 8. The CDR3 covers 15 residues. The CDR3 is CASSQTGAGNEKLFF. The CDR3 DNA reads TGTGCCAGCAGTCAAACAGGGGCGGGGAATGAAAAACTGTTTTTT.

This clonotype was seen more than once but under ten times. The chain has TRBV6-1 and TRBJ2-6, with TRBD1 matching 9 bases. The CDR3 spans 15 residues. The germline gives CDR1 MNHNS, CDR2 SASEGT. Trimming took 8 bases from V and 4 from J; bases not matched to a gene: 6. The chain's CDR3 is CASWTGVLGANVLTF. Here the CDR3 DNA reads TGTGCCAGCTGGACAGGGGTGTTGGGGGCCAACGTCCTGACTTTC.

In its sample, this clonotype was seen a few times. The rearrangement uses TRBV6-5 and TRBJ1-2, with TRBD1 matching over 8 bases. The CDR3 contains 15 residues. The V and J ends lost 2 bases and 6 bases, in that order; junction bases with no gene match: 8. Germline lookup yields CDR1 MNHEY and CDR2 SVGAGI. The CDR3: CASSYNDRGSNGYTF. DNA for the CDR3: TGTGCCAGCAGTTACAATGACAGGGGTAGCAATGGCTACACCTTC.

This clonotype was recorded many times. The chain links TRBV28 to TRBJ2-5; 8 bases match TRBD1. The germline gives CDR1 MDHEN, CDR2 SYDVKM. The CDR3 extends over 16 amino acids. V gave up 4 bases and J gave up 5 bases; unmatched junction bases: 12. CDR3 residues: CASSYRMTGAKETQYF. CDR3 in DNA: TGTGCCAGCAGTTATCGCATGACAGGGGCGAAGGAGACCCAGTACTTC.

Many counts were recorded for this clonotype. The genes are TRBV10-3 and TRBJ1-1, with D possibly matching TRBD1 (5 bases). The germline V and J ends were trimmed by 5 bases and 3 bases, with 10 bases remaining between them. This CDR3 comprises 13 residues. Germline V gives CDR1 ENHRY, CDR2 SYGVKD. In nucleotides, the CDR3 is TGTGCCATCAGTAGCGGGGCGGACACTGAAGCTTTCTTT. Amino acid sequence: CAISSGADTEAFF.

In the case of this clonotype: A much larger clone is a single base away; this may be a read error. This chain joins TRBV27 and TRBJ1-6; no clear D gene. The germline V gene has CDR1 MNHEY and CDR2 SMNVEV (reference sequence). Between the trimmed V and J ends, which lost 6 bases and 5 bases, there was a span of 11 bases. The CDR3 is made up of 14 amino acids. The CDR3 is CASREGLNNSPLHF. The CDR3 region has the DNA TGTGCCAGCAGAGAGGGCCTCAATAATTCACCCCTCCACTTT.

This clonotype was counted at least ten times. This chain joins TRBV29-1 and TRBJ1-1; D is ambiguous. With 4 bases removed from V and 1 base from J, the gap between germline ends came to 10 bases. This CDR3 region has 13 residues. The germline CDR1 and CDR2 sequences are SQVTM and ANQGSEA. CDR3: CSVVRLRNTEAFF. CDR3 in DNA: TGCAGCGTTGTGCGGTTAAGGAACACTGAAGCTTTCTTT.

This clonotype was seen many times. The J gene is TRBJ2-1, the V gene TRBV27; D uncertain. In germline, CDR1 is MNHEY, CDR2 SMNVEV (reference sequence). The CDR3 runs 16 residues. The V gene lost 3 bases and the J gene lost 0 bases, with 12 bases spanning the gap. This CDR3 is CASSFKLTSSYNEQFF. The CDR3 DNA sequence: TGTGCCAGCAGTTTTAAGCTGACGAGCTCCTACAATGAGCAGTTCTTC.

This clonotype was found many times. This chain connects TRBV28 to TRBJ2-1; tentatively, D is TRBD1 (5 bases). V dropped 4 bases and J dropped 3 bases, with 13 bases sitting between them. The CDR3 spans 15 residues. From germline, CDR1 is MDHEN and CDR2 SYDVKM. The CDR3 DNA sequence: TGTGCCAGCAGTTCCCTGGGGCAGGGCTACAATGAGCAGTTCTTC. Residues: CASSSLGQGYNEQFF.

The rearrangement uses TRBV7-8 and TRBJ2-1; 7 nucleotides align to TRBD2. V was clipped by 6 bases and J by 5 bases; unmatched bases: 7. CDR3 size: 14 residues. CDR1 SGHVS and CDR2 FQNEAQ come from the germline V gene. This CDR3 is CASSPRTSNNEQFF. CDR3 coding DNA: TGTGCCAGCAGTCCGAGGACTAGTAACAATGAGCAGTTCTTC.

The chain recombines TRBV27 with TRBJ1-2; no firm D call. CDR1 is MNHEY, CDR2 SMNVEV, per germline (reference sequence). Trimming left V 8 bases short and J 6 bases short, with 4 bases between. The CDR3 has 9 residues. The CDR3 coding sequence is TGTGCCAGCGTCCATGGCTACACCTTC. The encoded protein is CASVHGYTF.

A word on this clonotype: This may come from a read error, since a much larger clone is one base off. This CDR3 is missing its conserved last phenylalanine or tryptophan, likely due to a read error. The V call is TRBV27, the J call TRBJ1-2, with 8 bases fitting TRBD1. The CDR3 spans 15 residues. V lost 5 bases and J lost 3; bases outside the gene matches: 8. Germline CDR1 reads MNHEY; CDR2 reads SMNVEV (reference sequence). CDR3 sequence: CASSPRQGLDYGYTL. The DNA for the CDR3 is TGTGCCAGCAGTCCCCGACAGGGGTTGGACTATGGCTACACCCTC.

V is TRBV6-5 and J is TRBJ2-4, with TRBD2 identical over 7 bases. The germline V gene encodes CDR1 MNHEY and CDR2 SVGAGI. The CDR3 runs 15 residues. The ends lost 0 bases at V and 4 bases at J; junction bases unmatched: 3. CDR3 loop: CASSYSWGGKNIQYF. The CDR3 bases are TGTGCCAGCAGTTACTCGTGGGGGGGGAAAAACATTCAGTACTTC.

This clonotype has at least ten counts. DNA of the CDR3: TGTGCCAGCTCAGATCAGCGCAATGAGCAGTTCTTC. Protein product: CASSDQRNEQFF. The rearrangement joins TRBV18 to TRBJ2-1; no clear D gene. The CDR3 runs 12 residues. Trimming removed 5 bases from V and 6 bases from J, with 8 bases in between. The germline V gene has CDR1 KGHSH and CDR2 LQKENI.

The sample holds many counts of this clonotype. CDR3 region: CASSQGLTYEQYF. The CDR3 region has the DNA TGTGCCAGCAGCCAAGGACTCACCTACGAGCAGTACTTC. The chain has TRBV2 and TRBJ2-7, with D possibly TRBD2 on 5 matching bases. The CDR3 has 13 amino acids. Germline V gene data show CDR1 as SNHLY and CDR2 as FYNNEI. Trimming removed 6 bases from V and 2 bases from J, with 11 bases in between.

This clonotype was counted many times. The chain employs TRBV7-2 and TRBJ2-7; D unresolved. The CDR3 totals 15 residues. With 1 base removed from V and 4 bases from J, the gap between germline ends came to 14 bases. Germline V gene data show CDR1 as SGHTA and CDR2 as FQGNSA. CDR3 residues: CASSLEARLNYEQYF. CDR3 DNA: TGTGCCAGCAGCTTAGAGGCTAGGTTAAATTACGAGCAGTACTTC.

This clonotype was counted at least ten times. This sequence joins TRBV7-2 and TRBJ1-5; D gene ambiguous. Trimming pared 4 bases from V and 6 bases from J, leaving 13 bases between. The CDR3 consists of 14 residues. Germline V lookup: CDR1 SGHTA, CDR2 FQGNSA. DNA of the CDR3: TGTGCCAGCAGCTCGTTAACGGGGAGTCAGCCCCAGCATTTT. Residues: CASSSLTGSQPQHF.

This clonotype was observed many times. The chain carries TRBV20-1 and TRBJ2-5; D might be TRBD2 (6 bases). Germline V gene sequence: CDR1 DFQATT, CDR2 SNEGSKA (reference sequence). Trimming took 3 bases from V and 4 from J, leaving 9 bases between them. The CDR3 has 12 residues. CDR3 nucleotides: TGCAGTGCTAGTTACGGGGGAGAGACCCAGTACTTC. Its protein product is CSASYGGETQYF.

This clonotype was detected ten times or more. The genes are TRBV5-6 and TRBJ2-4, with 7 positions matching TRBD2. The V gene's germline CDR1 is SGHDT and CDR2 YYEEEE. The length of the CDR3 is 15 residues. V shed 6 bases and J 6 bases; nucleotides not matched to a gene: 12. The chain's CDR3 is CASTMGRDWRNIQYF. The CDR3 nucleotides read TGTGCCAGCACCATGGGGAGGGATTGGAGAAACATTCAGTACTTC.

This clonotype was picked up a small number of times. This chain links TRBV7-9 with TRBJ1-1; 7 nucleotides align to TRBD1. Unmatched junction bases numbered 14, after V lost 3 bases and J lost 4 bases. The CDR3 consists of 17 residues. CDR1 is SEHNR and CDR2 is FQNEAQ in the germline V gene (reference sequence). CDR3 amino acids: CASSLNRGLGRTTEAFF. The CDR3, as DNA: TGTGCCAGCAGCTTGAACAGGGGCCTAGGAAGGACCACTGAAGCTTTCTTT.

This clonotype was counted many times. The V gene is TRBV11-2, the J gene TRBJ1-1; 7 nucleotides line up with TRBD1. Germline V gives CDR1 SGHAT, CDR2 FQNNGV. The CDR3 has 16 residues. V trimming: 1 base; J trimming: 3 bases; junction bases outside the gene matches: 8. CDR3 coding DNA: TGTGCCAGCAGCTTAGCCCGAGGGGGCGCATACACTGAAGCTTTCTTT. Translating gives CASSLARGGAYTEAFF.

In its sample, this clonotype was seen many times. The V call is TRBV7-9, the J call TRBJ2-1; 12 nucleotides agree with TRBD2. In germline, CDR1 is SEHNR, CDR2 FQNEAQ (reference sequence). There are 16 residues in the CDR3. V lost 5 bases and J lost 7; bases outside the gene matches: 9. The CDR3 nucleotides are TGTGCCAGCAGCGCAGGAGGACTAGCGGGAAGAAATGAGCAGTTCTTC. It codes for CASSAGGLAGRNEQFF.